This T cell receptor beta chain was captured by sequencing in a study of CD8+CD57+ T cells in acquired aplastic anemia. V lost 4 bases, J lost 1 base, and 11 bases lay in between. This CDR3 contains 14 residues. CDR1 is LGHNA, CDR2 YNFKEQ, per germline. As to this clonotype: Its antigen remains unknown.

Study conclusions and caveats: Almost 30 sequences, all CD8+ CDR3, were shared between patients and controls. Patients did not significantly differ from controls in CD8+ Simpson's diversity.

Genomic DNA acted as the template from which TCR beta VDJ combination and CDR3 sequence profiling were carried out. TCRdb redid the calling of the reads with MiXCR, one entry per CDR3 protein. The sample has approximately 170,000 distinct CDR3 sequences; about 60% are singletons. This sequence originates from a human donor in good health. The V call is TRBV4-2, the J call TRBJ2-7, with D maybe TRBD1 (6 bases). Material for sequencing was sorted CD4+, CD8+, or CD8+CD57+ T cells (not recorded which) from PBMCs. The CDR3 DNA sequence: TGTGCCAGCAGCCGGGACACCGGGTCCTACGAGCAGTACTTC. Encoded protein: CASSRDTGSYEQYF.